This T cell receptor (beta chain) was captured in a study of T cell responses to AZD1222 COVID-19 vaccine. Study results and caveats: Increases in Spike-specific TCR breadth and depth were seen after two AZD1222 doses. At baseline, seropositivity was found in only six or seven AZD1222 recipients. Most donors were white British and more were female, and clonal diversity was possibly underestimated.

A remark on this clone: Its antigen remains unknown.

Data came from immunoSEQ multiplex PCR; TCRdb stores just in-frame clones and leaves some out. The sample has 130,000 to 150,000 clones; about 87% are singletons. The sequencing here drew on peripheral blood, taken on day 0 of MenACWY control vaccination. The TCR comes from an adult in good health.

The CDR3 DNA follows: TGTGCCAGCAGCCTCGGGACCGTGGGGGAGCAGTACTTC. Protein: CASSLGTVGEQYF. The V and J genes are TRBV7-3 and TRBJ2-7; D possibly matches TRBD1 or TRBD2 (5 bases each). CDR3 length: 13 residues. V gave up 5 bases and J gave up 7 bases, with 15 bases separating them. Germline CDR1 and CDR2: SGHTA and FQGTGA. Combining the CDR3 with reference TRBV7-3 and TRBJ2-7 gives the whole variable domain GAGVSQTPSNKVTEKGKYVELRCDPISGHTALYWYRQSLGQGPEFLIYFQGTGAADDSGLPNDRFFAVRPEGSVSTLKIQRTERGDSAVYLCASSLGTVGEQYFGPGTRLTVT.